The rows below give T cell receptor beta chains drawn from one sample of a study of blood T cell repertoires in COVID-19. Sequencing was performed with immunoSEQ multiplex PCR; in TCRdb, only in-frame clones are kept and a portion is missing. The table lists fewer than 500,000 clones, approximately 90% of them singletons, with more than 4% in the top ten. Sample: peripheral blood. The receptors shown here come from a woman aged 25 to 45 with acute or convalescent COVID-19. Each CDR3 is given with its conserved first and last residue. A D gene is named only where the DNA matches it firmly. Clone size is stated in some rows and not others, as once, few, many or a class when expanded.

v_gene	abundance	d_gene	j_gene	CDR3aa	CDR3nt
TRBV7-2	-	-	TRBJ1-1	CASSLPRLVAEAFF	TGTGCCAGCAGCTTACCACGCCTAGTGGCTGAAGCTTTCTTT
TRBV7-8	-	TRBD1	TRBJ2-1	CASSRGQGSLFF	TGTGCCAGCAGCCGGGGACAGGGGAGTTTGTTCTTC
TRBV2	-	-	TRBJ2-5	CASLTLGGTQYF	TGTGCCAGCCTTACCCTGGGAGGGACCCAGTACTTC
TRBV6-2/TRBV6-3	-	TRBD2	TRBJ2-3	CASSPPKGLAGVPDTQYF	TGTGCCAGCAGCCCTCCTAAGGGACTAGCGGGGGTTCCAGATACGCAGTATTTT
TRBV4-1	-	TRBD2	TRBJ2-7	CASSQDIAGGVAYEQYF	TGCGCCAGCAGCCAAGACATTGCTGGGGGGGTGGCCTACGAGCAGTACTTC
TRBV30	-	TRBD2	TRBJ2-3	CAWSLTLAGGLDTQYF	TGTGCCTGGAGTCTCACATTAGCGGGGGGGCTCGATACGCAGTATTTT
TRBV5-4	-	TRBD2	TRBJ2-3	CASSLVAGAADTQYF	TGTGCCAGCAGCTTGGTAGCGGGGGCGGCTGATACGCAGTATTTT
TRBV5-1	-	-	TRBJ1-1	CASSLLANTEAFF	TGCGCCAGCAGCTTGTTGGCGAACACTGAAGCTTTCTTT
TRBV7-9	-	TRBD2	TRBJ2-3	CASSFSSGGEDF	TGTGCCAGCAGCTTCAGTAGCGGGGGGGAGGATTTT
TRBV7-9	many	-	TRBJ2-6	CASSLQFGANVLTF	TGTGCCAGCAGCTTACAGTTTGGGGCCAACGTCCTGACTTTC
TRBV18	-	-	TRBJ2-1	CASSESSYNEQFF	TGTGCCAGCTCCGAGAGCTCCTACAATGAGCAGTTCTTC
TRBV6-2/TRBV6-3	few	TRBD1	TRBJ1-5	CASSDPGTGVRQPQHF	TGTGCCAGCAGTGACCCCGGGACAGGGGTCAGACAGCCCCAGCATTTT
TRBV4-1	-	-	TRBJ2-3	CASSQYQSGGTVHTDTQYF	TGCGCCAGCAGCCAATATCAATCAGGAGGGACCGTGCATACAGATACGCAGTATTTT
TRBV5-1	once	-	TRBJ1-1	CASSVGQYSPTEAFF	TGCGCCAGCAGCGTTGGACAGTATTCACCCACTGAAGCTTTCTTT
TRBV3-1/TRBV3-2	-	-	TRBJ1-5	CASSPNGGGRDQPQHF	TGTGCCAGCAGCCCAAACGGCGGGGGGCGTGATCAGCCCCAGCATTTT
TRBV24-1	few	-	TRBJ2-1	CATSEDRRTYNEQFF	TGTGCCACCAGTGAAGACAGGAGAACCTACAATGAGCAGTTCTTC